This entry is about one TCR beta chain. It has no known antigen specificity. Per-base quality was not reported, and no clone a single base away is much larger than it. These data belong to a study of graft-versus-host responses after intestinal transplantation (dated by TCRdb to the early 2020s). A note on the overall study: Multivisceral, liver-intestinal, or isolated intestinal transplants were received by the recipients. To identify alloreactive clones, pre-transplant mixed lymphocyte reaction products were sequenced and then compared with unstimulated pre-transplant donor and recipient T cells. A cohort of around 25 intestinal transplant recipients, including one retransplant, was enrolled, and a few patients lacking pretransplant specimens were excluded. Anti-thymocyte globulin induction was given to all recipients, followed by maintenance tacrolimus and steroids for two to four years. After intestinal transplantation, graft-versus-host and host-versus-graft alloreactive T cell clones were followed in the graft, circulation and bone marrow using bulk TCR-beta CDR3 sequencing. Rather than being sequenced by the commercial service, samples from a few later patients were sequenced in-house on an Illumina MiSeq and processed with MiXCR. A peak of at least 4% donor T cells among recipient peripheral blood mononuclear cells was the definition used for donor T cell macrochimerism. General conclusions and limits of the study: GvH clones turned up in recipient bone marrow, with some appearing earlier in ileal mucosa or blood, a pattern consistent with an intestinal mucosal origin. The conclusions were limited by the relatively low number and heterogeneity of the intestinal transplant patients. High GvH to HvG T cell clonal ratios were observed in the allografts of patients with donor T cell macrochimerism. Early after transplant, declines in HvG clones were associated with peak levels of circulating GvH clones.

Trimming removed 2 bases from V and 2 bases from J, leaving 7 bases between the germline ends. There are 13 amino acids in the CDR3, from cysteine to phenylalanine inclusive. The entry retains the CDR3 DNA only, 39 bases that are in frame from base 1. Based on the germline V gene (reference sequence), the CDR1 and CDR2 sequences are LNHDA and SQIVND. The time point tag for this specimen amounts to: cells obtained before transplantation from donor or recipient. CD3+CD4+ and CD3+CD8+ populations were FACS-sorted from unstimulated pre-transplant donor and recipient cells taken from spleen or lymph nodes. Libraries were constructed by the immunoSEQ multiplex PCR assay. For most patients, genomic DNA was isolated with the Qiagen DNeasy Blood and Tissue Kit and sent frozen to Adaptive Biotechnologies for TCR sequencing. For most patients, high-throughput TCR-beta CDR3 sequencing of genomic DNA was performed by Adaptive Biotechnologies. Processing in the source paper ran as follows. Adaptive's ImmunoSEQ software supplied the TCR sequencing data for 15 to 20 patients, while MiXCR and VDJtools were used to process a few other patients. To correct CD4 versus CD8 sorting errors, sequences present in both subsets at a frequency ratio below 5:1 were removed. CDR3 nucleotide sequences shared between donor and recipient were removed because the origin of such sequences could not be assigned. At least 2-fold expansion over unstimulated cells and a minimum CFSE-low frequency of 0.002% (template counts) or 0.001% (read counts) were required for clones to be classified as alloreactive. Clones were considered mappable if detected in sequenced pre-transplant spleen, lymph node, or MLR CFSE-low populations of the donor or recipient. Cumulative frequency of alloreactive clones was calculated as a percentage of all sequences weighted by copy number. Entries here come from immuneACCESS through TCRdb and include only in-frame sequences with V and J called. Some clones fail to appear in such tables; in the studies checked, an unresolved V gene covers under half of the shortfall, and the cause of the remainder is unknown. V and J calls and clone size are as listed in that table; D and trimming were resolved from the DNA. This sample is represented by around 110,000 clones; 90% of them were singletons. The top ten hold roughly 0.2% of the sample.

The TCR was taken from a human donor who received an intestinal transplant. Sequencing used unstimulated CD4+ T cells sorted from spleen or lymph node cells, obtained before intestinal transplant. The V and J segments used are TRBV19 and TRBJ2-7; 5 matching bases give a weak D call of TRBD1. The CDR3 amino acid sequence is: CASSIQGAYEQYF. The sequenced DNA: TGTGCCAGTAGTATACAGGGCGCCTACGAGCAGTACTTC.